Listed below are T cell receptor beta chains from one sample, sequenced in a study of response to subunit inactivated influenza vaccine. MiXCR was run by TCRdb on the RT-PCR reads, yielding one entry per CDR3 protein. The sample contains about 700,000 distinct CDR3 sequences, around 15% of which appear only once. The specimen comprised PBMCs from blood, sampled around two weeks before vaccination. Receptor source: a man aged 45 to 65 who received an inactivated influenza vaccine. Both conserved end residues are part of each CDR3. D genes are given only for firm matches. Not all rows give a size; the values are once, few, many and, for expanded clones, a class.

TRBV6-1	TRBJ2-1	few	TRBD2	CASSRGLAGGVNEQFF	TGTGCCAGCAGCCGGGGACTAGCGGGAGGCGTCAATGAGCAGTTCTTC
TRBV5-1	TRBJ2-7	many	.	CASSLVADPYEQYF	TGCGCCAGCAGCTTGGTAGCAGATCCCTACGAGCAGTACTTC
TRBV28	TRBJ2-7	.	.	CASSGAGTAYEQYF	TGTGCCAGCAGTGGAGCCGGGACCGCTTACGAGCAGTACTTC
TRBV19	TRBJ2-7	.	.	CASSTSGVNIEQYF	.
TRBV6-2/TRBV6-3	TRBJ2-7	.	.	CASSSGSLSSYEQYF	TGTGCCAGCAGTTCCGGGAGCCTTTCCTCCTACGAGCAGTACTTC
TRBV6-6	TRBJ2-5	.	.	CASNHPRETQYF	TGTGCCAGCAATCATCCCCGGGAGACCCAGTACTTC
TRBV20-1	TRBJ2-7	.	TRBD2	CSARGPNLAGAEQYF	TGCAGTGCTAGAGGTCCGAACCTAGCGGGAGCCGAGCAGTACTTC
TRBV27	TRBJ1-5	few	.	CASRAAGQNQPQHF	TGTGCCAGCAGGGCTGCAGGCCAGAATCAGCCCCAGCATTTT
TRBV6-2/TRBV6-3	TRBJ1-1	.	.	CASTKRRGMENTEAFF	TGTGCCAGCACAAAGAGGCGGGGGATGGAGAACACTGAAGCTTTCTTT
TRBV9	TRBJ2-2	.	TRBD1	CASSHRGNTGELFF	TGTGCCAGCAGTCACAGGGGGAACACCGGGGAGCTGTTTTTT
TRBV12-3/TRBV12-4	TRBJ2-1	few	.	CASSLTLARSSYNEQFF	TGTGCCAGCAGTTTAACCTTAGCGAGAAGCTCCTACAATGAGCAGTTCTTC
TRBV7-9	TRBJ2-5	many	.	CASSLGTAYQETQYF	TGTGCCAGCAGCTTAGGGACAGCATACCAAGAGACCCAGTACTTC
TRBV12-3/TRBV12-4	TRBJ1-2	many	.	CASTLSGRYGYTF	TGTGCCAGCACCCTATCTGGACGCTATGGCTACACCTTC
TRBV28	TRBJ2-1	many	TRBD2	CASSLLAGGAYNEQFF	TGTGCCAGCAGTTTGCTAGCGGGAGGGGCTTACAATGAGCAGTTCTTC
TRBV15	TRBJ2-2	many	TRBD1	CATSPWTGDNTGELFF	TGTGCCACCAGCCCTTGGACAGGAGACAACACCGGGGAGCTGTTTTTT
TRBV20-1	TRBJ2-5	many	TRBD2	CSATTSGRGETQYF	TGCAGTGCTACGACTAGCGGGAGAGGAGAGACCCAGTACTTC
TRBV6-2/TRBV6-3	TRBJ1-5	many	TRBD1	CASRPTGGGQPQHF	TGTGCCAGCAGACCTACAGGGGGAGGTCAGCCCCAGCATTTT
TRBV5-1	TRBJ2-7	few	TRBD1	CASSPDAGTGSEQYF	TGCGCCAGCAGCCCCGACGCCGGGACAGGGAGCGAGCAGTACTTC
TRBV7-2	TRBJ2-7	few	.	CASSQPGADDEQYF	TGTGCCAGCAGCCAGCCGGGGGCCGATGACGAGCAGTACTTC
TRBV28	TRBJ2-7	.	TRBD1	CASRSTGGPGEQYF	TGTGCCAGCAGGTCGACAGGGGGGCCGGGCGAGCAGTACTTC
TRBV12-3/TRBV12-4	TRBJ2-1	.	.	CASSPGHANNEQFF	TGTGCCAGCAGCCCTGGACACGCTAACAATGAGCAGTTCTTC
TRBV12-3/TRBV12-4	TRBJ1-2	many	TRBD1	CASSAGQGEGYTF	TGTGCCAGCAGCGCCGGACAGGGAGAGGGCTACACCTTC
TRBV6-2/TRBV6-3	TRBJ2-3	few	.	CASSRTEFTDTQYF	TGTGCCAGCAGTAGGACAGAATTCACAGATACGCAGTATTTT
TRBV24-1	TRBJ2-7	.	.	CATSDFSDEQYF	TGTGCCACCAGTGATTTCTCGGACGAGCAGTACTTC
TRBV5-6	TRBJ2-2	.	.	CASSLASQENTGELFF	TGTGCCAGCAGCTTGGCCTCACAGGAGAACACCGGGGAGCTGTTTTTT
TRBV12-3/TRBV12-4	TRBJ1-2	.	.	CASSYGLGYTF	TGTGCCAGCAGTTACGGCCTGGGCTACACCTTC
TRBV7-9	TRBJ2-5	many	.	CASSLPGVETQYF	TGTGCCAGCAGCCTACCCGGGGTTGAGACCCAGTACTTC
TRBV19	TRBJ2-3	.	.	CASSILARTDTQYF	TGTGCCAGTAGTATACTAGCGCGCACAGATACGCAGTATTTT
TRBV3-1	TRBJ2-2	.	.	CASSHDASFYTGELFF	TGTGCCAGCAGCCACGATGCGAGTTTTTACACCGGGGAGCTGTTTTTT
TRBV21-1	TRBJ2-5	.	.	CASSKARLTGGAPVETQYF	TGTGCCAGCAGCAAAGCTCGTTTGACAGGGGGCGCCCCCGTAGAGACCCAGTACTTC
TRBV6-2/TRBV6-3	TRBJ2-7	.	TRBD2	CASSSIGLAGVFAYEQYF	TGTGCCAGCAGTTCTATCGGACTAGCGGGAGTTTTCGCCTACGAGCAGTACTTC
TRBV6-5	TRBJ1-1	few	.	CASSYLGRSNTEAFF	TGTGCCAGCAGTTACTTGGGGCGGTCGAACACTGAAGCTTTCTTT
TRBV5-1	TRBJ2-2	many	TRBD1	CASSATSGTGGSSHNPGELFF	TGCGCCAGCAGCGCTACCTCCGGGACAGGGGGCAGCAGTCACAACCCCGGGGAGCTGTTTTTT
TRBV27	TRBJ2-7	few	TRBD1	CASSSGLGKTGGGYEQYF	TGTGCCAGCAGTTCGGGGCTGGGTAAGACAGGGGGCGGATACGAGCAGTACTTC
TRBV7-2	TRBJ2-1	few	TRBD2	CASSLARGSYNEQFF	TGTGCCAGCAGCTTAGCTCGCGGGAGCTACAATGAGCAGTTCTTC
TRBV5-1	TRBJ2-5	few	TRBD1	CASSFQTGAKETQYF	TGCGCCAGCAGCTTCCAGACAGGGGCGAAAGAGACCCAGTACTTC
TRBV6-2/TRBV6-3	TRBJ1-1	few	TRBD1	CATSGQGETEAFF	TGTGCCACCTCGGGACAGGGAGAGACTGAAGCTTTCTTT
TRBV30	TRBJ1-2	.	.	CAWRTTGTGGYGYTF	TGTGCCTGGAGAACCACCGGGACGGGAGGTTATGGCTACACCTTC
TRBV5-1	TRBJ2-3	few	.	CASSFGGTGTDTQYF	TGCGCCAGCAGCTTCGGCGGGACTGGCACAGATACGCAGTATTTT
TRBV7-9	TRBJ1-2	few	TRBD1	CASRSPGGYGYTF	TGTGCCAGCAGATCCCCAGGGGGCTATGGCTACACCTTC
TRBV5-1	TRBJ1-4	.	TRBD1	CASSLELGGEEKLFF	TGCGCCAGCAGCTTGGAGCTAGGGGGCGAGGAAAAACTGTTTTTT
TRBV19	TRBJ1-1	.	TRBD1	CASGVGQGNTEAFF	TGTGCCAGTGGGGTAGGACAGGGGAACACTGAAGCTTTCTTT
TRBV6-2/TRBV6-3	TRBJ2-2	few	TRBD1	CASSHTAGGADTGELFF	TGTGCCAGCAGCCACACTGCAGGGGGCGCGGACACCGGGGAGCTGTTTTTT
TRBV27	TRBJ2-3	.	TRBD2	CASTVLGGTDTQYF	TGTGCCAGCACCGTCTTGGGGGGGACAGATACGCAGTATTTT
TRBV5-1	TRBJ2-3	.	TRBD2	CASSFETSGILYTQYF	TGCGCCAGCAGCTTCGAGACTAGCGGGATTTTGTATACGCAGTATTTT
TRBV5-1	TRBJ2-5	few	TRBD2	CASSFGLRSLGGETQYF	TGCGCCAGCAGCTTCGGTCTTCGGTCCCTGGGGGGGGAGACCCAGTACTTC
TRBV30	TRBJ2-1	.	TRBD1	CAWNLRGQGRNEQFF	TGTGCCTGGAACCTTCGGGGACAGGGGAGAAATGAGCAGTTCTTC
TRBV14	TRBJ2-3	many	.	CASSQFPVGQYF	TGTGCCAGCAGCCAATTTCCAGTCGGGCAGTATTTT
TRBV6-1	TRBJ1-5	many	TRBD1	CATWAVTGYNQPQHF	TGTGCCACTTGGGCCGTGACAGGGTACAATCAGCCCCAGCATTTT
TRBV7-9	TRBJ2-2	few	.	CASSPRLRFANTGELFF	TGTGCCAGCAGCCCCCGTCTCAGGTTCGCGAACACCGGGGAGCTGTTTTTT
TRBV10-3	TRBJ2-7	.	TRBD1	CAISEGQGYEQYF	TGTGCCATCAGTGAGGGACAGGGCTACGAGCAGTACTTC
TRBV15	TRBJ1-5	many	.	CATSRGGGRSQPQHF	TGTGCCACCAGCAGGGGCGGGGGGAGAAGTCAGCCCCAGCATTTT
TRBV9	TRBJ2-3	.	TRBD2	CASSVDIAGGRTQYF	TGTGCCAGCAGCGTAGATATAGCGGGAGGCCGTACGCAGTATTTT